This is a list of T cell receptor beta chains from one sample in a study of blood T cell repertoires in COVID-19. TCRdb's copy holds only in-frame clones and misses some; the assay was immunoSEQ multiplex PCR. This table holds 200,000 to 300,000 clones, 84% found once. Sequencing was performed on peripheral blood. All receptors derive from a man aged 55 to 69 with acute or convalescent COVID-19. Both conserved end residues are part of each CDR3. Each record gives: V gene, clone size, J gene, D gene, CDR3 DNA, CDR3 protein. A D gene is named only where the DNA matches it firmly. Rows may omit the clone size; those that give it use once, few, many or a size class.

TRBV29-1	-	TRBJ2-3	-	TGCAGCGGCCTCCGGGGCGGGGTTACAGATACGCAGTATTTT	CSGLRGGVTDTQYF
TRBV18	-	TRBJ2-3	-	TGTGCCAGCTCACCCGTTGGAGGAGCCTTCACAGATACGCAGTATTTT	CASSPVGGAFTDTQYF
TRBV7-2	few	TRBJ2-7	TRBD2	TGTGCCAGCAGCGCGAGCCTTTCTAGCGGGAGCGAGCAGTACTTC	CASSASLSSGSEQYF
TRBV3-1/TRBV3-2	-	TRBJ2-7	TRBD1	TGTGCCAGCAGCCAACGACAGGGAAACCTCTACGAGCAGTACTTC	CASSQRQGNLYEQYF
TRBV18	once	TRBJ1-3	-	TGTGCCAGCTCACCGTATGGGACTAGGGCAAGAAACACCATATATTTT	CASSPYGTRARNTIYF
TRBV18	-	TRBJ2-7	TRBD1	TGTGCCAGCTCACAGGGACAGGTCGAGCAGTACTTC	CASSQGQVEQYF
TRBV6-5	-	TRBJ1-5	-	TGTGCCACCCTGACTGGGGCAGGAGGCAATCAGCCCCAGCATTTT	CATLTGAGGNQPQHF
TRBV19	once	TRBJ2-1	TRBD2	TGTGCCTCCCGCCCGGGACTAGCGTCGTACAATGAGCAGTTCTTC	CASRPGLASYNEQFF
TRBV4-3	-	TRBJ2-7	-	TGCGCCAGCAGCCAAGCTCCAGGGATGAGGTACGAGCAGTACTTC	CASSQAPGMRYEQYF
TRBV29-1	-	TRBJ2-2	-	TGCAGCGTTACTCACAGGACCCTGGGTACCGGGGAGCTGTTTTTT	CSVTHRTLGTGELFF
TRBV18	-	TRBJ1-2	TRBD1	TGTGCCAGCTCACAAGGGGGCGGCTATGGCTACACCTTC	CASSQGGGYGYTF
TRBV27	-	TRBJ2-3	-	TGTGCCAGCAGTTGGAGCTTCTCGGCGGATACGCAGTATTTT	CASSWSFSADTQYF
TRBV3-1/TRBV3-2	-	TRBJ2-6	-	TGTGCCAGCAGCCGCAGGGGCTCTGGGGCCAACGTCCTGACTTTC	CASSRRGSGANVLTF
TRBV15	-	TRBJ1-3	-	TGTGCCACCAGCGGAAGTCCTCGGGGTCCCTCTGGAAACACCATATATTTT	CATSGSPRGPSGNTIYF
TRBV5-6	few	TRBJ2-1	-	TGTGCCAGCAGCTCAACAGCCAGGGGTTATGGCTCCTACAATGAGCAGTTCTTC	CASSSTARGYGSYNEQFF
TRBV6-6	-	TRBJ1-2	-	TGTGCCAGCAGTTACTCTGCCGGGAATAACTATGGCTACACCTTC	CASSYSAGNNYGYTF
TRBV9	-	TRBJ1-1	-	TGTGCCAGCAGCGTAGAGGGGACTGAAGCTTTCTTT	CASSVEGTEAFF
TRBV11-2	-	TRBJ2-3	TRBD1	TGTGCCAGCAGCGCCCGGACAGGGGGCACAGATACGCAGTATTTT	CASSARTGGTDTQYF
TRBV9	once	TRBJ2-7	-	TGTGCCAGCAGCGTAGACGCGGGTGGCTCCTACGAGCAGTACTTC	CASSVDAGGSYEQYF
TRBV9	-	TRBJ2-2	-	TGTGCCAGCAGCGTACTCACTCCCGGGGAGCTGTTTTTT	CASSVLTPGELFF
TRBV28	-	TRBJ2-1	TRBD2	TGTGCCAGCAGTCCAAGCGGGAGTAACCGGTGGGAGCAGTTCTTC	CASSPSGSNRWEQFF
TRBV9	-	TRBJ2-1	-	TGTGCCAGCAGCGTAGTTCGAACTCTGAGCTCCTACAATGAGCAGTTCTTC	CASSVVRTLSSYNEQFF
TRBV29-1	-	TRBJ2-3	TRBD2	TGCAGCGTGGCCGGGACTAGCGGGGGTAGTACGCAGTATTTT	CSVAGTSGGSTQYF
TRBV7-2	-	TRBJ2-7	TRBD2	TGTGCCAGCAGCTTAGTTGCGCGGGAGCCCTACGAGCAGTACTTC	CASSLVAREPYEQYF
TRBV5-1	-	TRBJ2-5	-	TGCGCCAGCGGACACCAGGGGGGACCCGGGGAGACCCAGTACTTC	CASGHQGGPGETQYF
TRBV4-1	-	TRBJ1-1	TRBD1	TGCGCCAGCAGCCAATACCCACCGGGACAGCTGAACACTGAAGCTTTCTTT	CASSQYPPGQLNTEAFF
TRBV10-3	-	TRBJ2-1	TRBD2	TGTGCCATCAGCCCCCTAGCGGGGGGTTACAATGAGCAGTTCTTC	CAISPLAGGYNEQFF
TRBV18	-	TRBJ1-2	-	TGTGCCAGCTCATCGCAGGGACAACCAAGCTACTATGGCTACACCTTC	CASSSQGQPSYYGYTF
TRBV7-9	-	TRBJ1-3	-	TGTGCCAGCACTATCTTCGGGGGTCCCTCTGGAAACACCATATATTTT	CASTIFGGPSGNTIYF
TRBV5-4	-	TRBJ2-1	TRBD2	TGTGCCAGCAGACAAACTAGCGGCCTCTACAATGAGCAGTTCTTC	CASRQTSGLYNEQFF
TRBV6-1	-	TRBJ1-6	-	TGTGCCAGCAGTGAACGGTTGGGGGCCGGCTCACCCCTCCACTTT	CASSERLGAGSPLHF
TRBV7-8	few	TRBJ2-7	-	TGTGCCAGCAGCAGTGGACAGACTCGACCCTCCTACGAGCAGTACTTC	CASSSGQTRPSYEQYF
TRBV4-3	-	TRBJ2-3	TRBD2	TGCGCCAGCAGCCAAGGAATTAGCGGGGCAACAGATACGCAGTATTTT	CASSQGISGATDTQYF
TRBV6-1	-	TRBJ1-2	-	TGTGCCAGCAGTGAAGCCGTACCAGGACAGCCAAATGATTATGGCTACACCTTC	CASSEAVPGQPNDYGYTF
TRBV29-1	-	TRBJ2-7	-	TGCAGCGTCCGGACAAACGAGCAGTACTTC	CSVRTNEQYF
TRBV6-5	-	TRBJ2-3	-	TGTGCCAGCAGCCGACAGGGCACAGATACGCAGTATTTT	CASSRQGTDTQYF
TRBV18	-	TRBJ2-1	-	TGTGCCAGCTCTCGGTTGGAGGGGGCGGATGAGCAGTTCTTC	CASSRLEGADEQFF
TRBV7-8	few	TRBJ1-4	-	TGTGCCAGCAGCCCCCGTGGGGCTTATGAAAAACTGTTTTTT	CASSPRGAYEKLFF
TRBV20-1	once	TRBJ1-2	-	TGCAGGCCGGGCGGGGGCGCTTTACCTACCTTC	CRPGGGALPTF
TRBV7-9	-	TRBJ2-2	-	TGTGCCAGCAGCCCTCCCACGGGGGACGGGGAGCTGTTTTTT	CASSPPTGDGELFF
TRBV5-1	-	TRBJ2-7	TRBD2	TGCGCCAGCAGCCGAGGGACTAGCGGGGGGGCCGGTGTGGGCTACGAGCAGTACTTC	CASSRGTSGGAGVGYEQYF
TRBV27	few	TRBJ2-3	-	TGTGCCAGCATGTCCGGAGTGGATACGCAGTATTTT	CASMSGVDTQYF